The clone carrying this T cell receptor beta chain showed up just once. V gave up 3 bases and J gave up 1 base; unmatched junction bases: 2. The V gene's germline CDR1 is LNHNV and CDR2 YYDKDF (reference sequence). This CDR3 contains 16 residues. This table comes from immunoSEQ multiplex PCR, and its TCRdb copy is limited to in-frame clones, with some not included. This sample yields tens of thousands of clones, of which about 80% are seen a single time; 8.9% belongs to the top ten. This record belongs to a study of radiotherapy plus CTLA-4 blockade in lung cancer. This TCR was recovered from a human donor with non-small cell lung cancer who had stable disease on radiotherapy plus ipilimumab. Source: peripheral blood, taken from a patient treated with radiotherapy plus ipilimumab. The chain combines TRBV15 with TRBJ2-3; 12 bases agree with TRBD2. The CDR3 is CATSSRLAGGTDTQYF. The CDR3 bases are TGTGCCACCAGCAGCAGACTAGCGGGGGGCACAGATACGCAGTATTTT. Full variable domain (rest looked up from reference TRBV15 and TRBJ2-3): DAMVIQNPRYQVTQFGKPVTLSCSQTLNHNVMYWYQQKSSQAPKLLFHYYDKDFNNEADTPDNFQSRRPNTSFCFLDIRSPGLGDTAMYLCATSSRLAGGTDTQYFGPGTRLTVL.